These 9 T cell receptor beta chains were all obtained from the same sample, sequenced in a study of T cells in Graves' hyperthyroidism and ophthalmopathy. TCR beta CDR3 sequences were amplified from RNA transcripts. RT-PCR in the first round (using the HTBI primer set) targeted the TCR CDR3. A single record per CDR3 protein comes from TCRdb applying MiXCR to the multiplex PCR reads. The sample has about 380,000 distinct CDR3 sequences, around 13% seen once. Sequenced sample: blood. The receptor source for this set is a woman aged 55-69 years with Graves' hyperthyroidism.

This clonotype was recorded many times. CDR3 protein: CASRRSAGSSYEQYF. CDR3 nucleotides: TGTGCCAGCAGACGATCAGCGGGTAGCTCCTACGAGCAGTACTTC. The chain joins TRBV6-2 or TRBV6-3 to TRBJ2-7, with D tentatively TRBD2 (6 bases). From germline, CDR1 is MNHEY and CDR2 SVGEGT. CDR3 length: 15 amino acids. With 6 bases removed from V and 0 bases from J, the gap between germline ends came to 15 bases.

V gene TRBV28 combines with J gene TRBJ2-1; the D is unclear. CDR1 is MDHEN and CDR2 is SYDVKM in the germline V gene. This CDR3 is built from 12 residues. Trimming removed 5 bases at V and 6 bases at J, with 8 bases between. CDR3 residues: CASSTPANEQFF. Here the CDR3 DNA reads TGTGCCAGCAGTACCCCTGCCAATGAGCAGTTCTTC.

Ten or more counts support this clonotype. The CDR3 protein is CASSNDRGRNQPQHF. The CDR3 DNA sequence: TGTGCCAGCAGCAACGACAGGGGTCGCAATCAGCCCCAGCATTTT. V is TRBV7-9 and J is TRBJ1-5; 8 bases agree with TRBD1. This CDR3 is 15 amino acids long. The junction had 5 bases not matched to a gene; V was cut back by 5 bases and J by 2 bases. CDR1 is SEHNR, CDR2 FQNEAQ, per germline (reference sequence). Full variable domain (remainder filled in from reference TRBV7-9 and TRBJ1-5): DTGVSQNPRHKITKRGQNVTFRCDPISEHNRLYWYRQTLGQGPEFLTYFQNEAQLEKSRLLSDRFSAERPKGSFSTLEIQRTEQGDSAMYLCASSNDRGRNQPQHFGDGTRLSIL.

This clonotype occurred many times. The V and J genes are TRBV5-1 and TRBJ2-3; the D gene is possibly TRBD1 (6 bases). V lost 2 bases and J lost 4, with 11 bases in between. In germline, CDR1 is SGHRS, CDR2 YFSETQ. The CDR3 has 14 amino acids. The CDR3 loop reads CASSFGQYADTQYF. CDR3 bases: TGCGCCAGCAGCTTCGGACAGTACGCAGATACGCAGTATTTT.

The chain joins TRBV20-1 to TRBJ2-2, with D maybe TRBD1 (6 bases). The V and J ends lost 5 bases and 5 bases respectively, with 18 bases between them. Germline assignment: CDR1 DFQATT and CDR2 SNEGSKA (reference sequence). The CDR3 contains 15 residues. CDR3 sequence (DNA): TGCAGTGCTTTGACAGGAGCCCCGAGGACCGGGGAGCTGTTTTTT. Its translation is CSALTGAPRTGELFF.

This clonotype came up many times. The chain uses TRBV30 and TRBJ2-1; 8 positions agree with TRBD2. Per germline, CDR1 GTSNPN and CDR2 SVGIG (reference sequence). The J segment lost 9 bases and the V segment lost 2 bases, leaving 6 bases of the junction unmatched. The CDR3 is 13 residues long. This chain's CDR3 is CAWSRREGGEQFF. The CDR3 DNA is TGTGCCTGGAGTAGACGGGAGGGGGGTGAGCAGTTCTTC.

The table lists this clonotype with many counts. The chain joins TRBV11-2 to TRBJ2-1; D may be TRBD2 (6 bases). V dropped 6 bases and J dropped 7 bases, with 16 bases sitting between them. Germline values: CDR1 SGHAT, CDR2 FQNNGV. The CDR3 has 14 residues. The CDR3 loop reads CASRIRPGGNEQFF. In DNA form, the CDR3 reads TGTGCCAGCAGAATTCGTCCCGGAGGGAATGAGCAGTTCTTC.

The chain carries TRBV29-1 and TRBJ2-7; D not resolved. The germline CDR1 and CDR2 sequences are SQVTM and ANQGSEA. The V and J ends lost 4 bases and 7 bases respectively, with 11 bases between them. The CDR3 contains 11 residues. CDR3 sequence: CSVAGRGEQYF. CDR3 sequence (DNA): TGCAGCGTTGCGGGCCGTGGTGAGCAGTACTTC.

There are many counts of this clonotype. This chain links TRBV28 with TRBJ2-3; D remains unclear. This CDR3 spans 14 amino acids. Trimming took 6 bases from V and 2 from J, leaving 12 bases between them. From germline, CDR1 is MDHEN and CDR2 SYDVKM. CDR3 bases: TGTGCCAGCAGCAAACGCGATTTCACAGATACGCAGTATTTT. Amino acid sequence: CASSKRDFTDTQYF.